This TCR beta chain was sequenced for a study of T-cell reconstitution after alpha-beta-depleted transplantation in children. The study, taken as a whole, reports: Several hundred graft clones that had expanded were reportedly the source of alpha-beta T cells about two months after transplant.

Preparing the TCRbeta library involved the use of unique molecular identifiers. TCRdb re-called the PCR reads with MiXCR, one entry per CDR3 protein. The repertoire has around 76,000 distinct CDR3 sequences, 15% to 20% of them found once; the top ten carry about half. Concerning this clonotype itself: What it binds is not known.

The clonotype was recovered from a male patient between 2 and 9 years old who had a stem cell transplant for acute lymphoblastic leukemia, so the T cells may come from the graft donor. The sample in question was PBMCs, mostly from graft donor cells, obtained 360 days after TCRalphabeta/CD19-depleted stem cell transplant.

The CDR3 sequence is CASSLRGARTEAFF. CDR3 nucleotide sequence: TGTGCCAGCAGCTTACGTGGGGCGCGAACTGAAGCTTTCTTT. V gene TRBV7-9 combines with J gene TRBJ1-1; D is possibly TRBD1 (5 bases). Trimming left V 2 bases short and J 5 bases short, with 12 bases between. The germline gives CDR1 SEHNR, CDR2 FQNEAQ (reference sequence). The CDR3 consists of 14 residues.